Shown below are 32 T cell receptor beta chains from a single sample sequenced in a study of CXCR3-negative and CXCR3-positive naive CD8 T cells. UMI-labeled TRB cDNA libraries were prepared by 5' RACE. From its re-call of the 5' RACE reads, TCRdb lists each CDR3 protein once, without DNA. This sample contains roughly 45,000 distinct CDR3 sequences. The specimen sequenced was naive CXCR3- CD8+ T cells from blood. Subset denoted: CD45RO-CCR7+CD27+CD95- naive CD8+ T cells lacking CXCR3 (TNR3-). The receptors come from a human donor in good health. Some clones in this sample may be carry-over from other donors' samples.

The chain employs TRBV28 and TRBJ2-7; TCRdb picks TRBD2, but there is no DNA to check that call. Germline CDR1 and CDR2: MDHEN and SYDVKM. The CDR3 runs to 15 residues. CDR3 loop: CASSPRTLRSYEQYF.

The J gene is TRBJ2-1, the V gene TRBV6-5; TCRdb calls TRBD2, which cannot be checked without DNA. Germline values: CDR1 MNHEY, CDR2 SVGAGI. This CDR3 has 16 amino acids. The CDR3: CASSPGSGASYNEQFF.

The chain couples TRBV20-1 to TRBJ2-1; the D gene TCRdb calls, TRBD2, cannot be checked with no DNA. Looked up from germline, CDR1 is DFQATT and CDR2 is SNEGSKA (reference sequence). The CDR3 extends over 17 amino acids. This CDR3 reads CSAPLSRLAGTYNEQFF.

The CDR3 reads CASTRQISYEQYF. V gene TRBV28 combines with J gene TRBJ2-7; TCRdb reports TRBD1, a call that lacks DNA to check it against. In germline, CDR1 is MDHEN, CDR2 SYDVKM. The CDR3 has 13 residues.

This rearrangement joins TRBV15 to TRBJ2-2; TCRdb's D call, TRBD1, is unchecked because there is no DNA. CDR3 size: 15 residues. The germline gives CDR1 LNHNV, CDR2 YYDKDF (reference sequence). This CDR3 is CATSRDWGSTGELFF. The variable domain in full, with the rest retrieved from reference TRBV15 and TRBJ2-2, is DAMVIQNPRYQVTQFGKPVTLSCSQTLNHNVMYWYQQKSSQAPKLLFHYYDKDFNNEADTPDNFQSRRPNTSFCFLDIRSPGLGDTAMYLCATSRDWGSTGELFFGEGSRLTVL.

This chain's CDR3 is CGVTGGETQYF. This rearrangement joins TRBV29-1 to TRBJ2-5; as DNA is missing, the TRBD1 call by TCRdb cannot be tested. The CDR3 loop spans 11 amino acids. CDR1 and CDR2 from the germline V gene are SQVTM and ANQGSEA.

The chain employs TRBV28 and TRBJ1-5; the TCRdb call, TRBD1, lacks DNA for checking. This CDR3 contains 18 residues. In germline, CDR1 is MDHEN, CDR2 SYDVKM. The CDR3 reads CASSSDRVGVYSNQPQHF.

The V and J genes are TRBV7-6 and TRBJ1-5. This CDR3 region has 15 residues. CDR1 is SGHVS, CDR2 FNYEAQ, per germline. This CDR3 is CASSLAGSGNQPQHF.

This rearrangement joins TRBV4-1 to TRBJ1-1; TCRdb's assignment of TRBD1 cannot be checked, as there is no DNA. In germline, CDR1 is MGHRA, CDR2 YSYEKL. CDR3 length: 16 residues. CDR3 loop: CASSQRQGQQNTEAFF.

The chain links TRBV29-1 to TRBJ2-3; TCRdb's D call, TRBD1, is unchecked because there is no DNA. The CDR3 contains 15 residues. Germline V CDR1 and CDR2: SQVTM, ANQGSEA. The CDR3 protein is CSVATGSPSTDTQYF.

The chain employs TRBV29-1 and TRBJ2-3; TCRdb gives TRBD2 as the D gene, but with no DNA this cannot be confirmed. The V gene's germline CDR1 is SQVTM and CDR2 ANQGSEA. This CDR3 has 17 amino acids. This CDR3 reads CSVEGTSGGRTTDTQYF.

The V gene is TRBV5-1, the J gene TRBJ2-7; the D gene TCRdb calls, TRBD1, cannot be checked with no DNA. The CDR3 extends over 15 amino acids. Germline V gene sequence: CDR1 SGHRS, CDR2 YFSETQ. The CDR3 is CASSWSMRQGGEQYF.

The rearrangement uses TRBV15 and TRBJ1-5; the TCRdb call, TRBD1, lacks DNA for checking. Germline V gene lookup returns CDR1 LNHNV and CDR2 YYDKDF (reference sequence). CDR3 length equals 12 residues. The CDR3 sequence is CATRTGNQPQHF. Full variable domain (rest looked up from reference TRBV15 and TRBJ1-5): DAMVIQNPRYQVTQFGKPVTLSCSQTLNHNVMYWYQQKSSQAPKLLFHYYDKDFNNEADTPDNFQSRRPNTSFCFLDIRSPGLGDTAMYLCATRTGNQPQHFGDGTRLSIL.

This chain connects TRBV28 to TRBJ2-5. The CDR3 runs 13 residues. CDR1 and CDR2 from the germline V gene are MDHEN and SYDVKM. The CDR3: CASSSQIAETQYF.

The chain joins TRBV7-9 to TRBJ2-7; TCRdb calls TRBD1, which cannot be checked without DNA. In germline, CDR1 is SEHNR, CDR2 FQNEAQ (reference sequence). This CDR3 is built from 16 residues. CDR3 loop: CASSSPWDRDSYEQYF.

J is TRBJ2-2 and V is TRBV28; absent DNA, TCRdb's TRBD1 call cannot be checked. The germline V gene has CDR1 MDHEN and CDR2 SYDVKM. The CDR3 length is 15 residues. CDR3 loop: CASSGRERGTGELFF.

The V and J genes are TRBV3-1 and TRBJ2-3; TCRdb's D call, TRBD2, is unchecked because there is no DNA. CDR1 and CDR2 (germline): LGHDT, YNNKEL (reference sequence). The CDR3 runs to 19 residues. The CDR3 loop is CASSQALAGVKWDTDTQYF.

This chain links TRBV12-3 or TRBV12-4 with TRBJ1-1. CDR3 size: 12 residues. The CDR3 loop is CASGDLGTEAFF.

The V call is TRBV5-5, the J call TRBJ2-1; lacking DNA, the TRBD1 call made by TCRdb goes unchecked. This CDR3 has 15 residues. Germline assignment: CDR1 SGHKS and CDR2 YYEKEE (reference sequence). CDR3 protein: CASSRPAGAGNEQFF.

The chain links TRBV6-6 to TRBJ2-7. This CDR3 spans 12 amino acids. Germline loops: CDR1 MNHNY, CDR2 SVGAGI (reference sequence). CDR3 sequence reads: CASSYSMGEQYF.

The CDR3 region is CASSMSGLYYEQYF. The V and J genes are TRBV27 and TRBJ2-7; TCRdb gives TRBD1 as the D gene, but with no DNA this cannot be confirmed. Looked up from germline, CDR1 is MNHEY and CDR2 is SMNVEV (reference sequence). There are 14 residues in the CDR3.

The rearrangement uses TRBV27 and TRBJ2-1; TCRdb proposes TRBD1, but this gene call is untestable without DNA. Germline V gene lookup returns CDR1 MNHEY and CDR2 SMNVEV (reference sequence). This CDR3 contains 15 residues. CDR3 residues: CASSPRAGGGNEQFF.

The chain is built from TRBV2 and TRBJ2-1. Germline values: CDR1 SNHLY, CDR2 FYNNEI. The CDR3 is 15 amino acids. CDR3 region: CASSEALGYLNEEFF.

This chain connects TRBV6-5 to TRBJ2-7; TCRdb's D call of TRBD1 is untestable without DNA. The CDR3 consists of 15 residues. From germline, CDR1 is MNHEY and CDR2 SVGAGI. CDR3 protein: CASSHDRATPYEQYF.

The chain combines TRBV28 with TRBJ2-7; the TCRdb D gene call, TRBD1, has no DNA to confirm it. Germline V gene sequence: CDR1 MDHEN, CDR2 SYDVKM. This CDR3 comprises 14 residues. This CDR3 reads CASSPGTGAYEQYF. The whole variable domain, remainder taken from reference TRBV28 and TRBJ2-7, is DVKVTQSSRYLVKRTGEKVFLECVQDMDHENMFWYRQDPGLGLRLIYFSYDVKMKEKGDIPEGYSVSREKKERFSLILESASTNQTSMYLCASSPGTGAYEQYFGPGTRLTVT.

V is TRBV12-3 or TRBV12-4 and J is TRBJ1-2. The CDR3 is 13 residues long. The CDR3 region is CASKSPANYGYTF.

V and J are TRBV11-2 and TRBJ2-7; TCRdb's assignment of TRBD1 cannot be checked, as there is no DNA. This CDR3 has 15 residues. In germline, CDR1 is SGHAT, CDR2 FQNNGV. The chain's CDR3 is CASGRSGDGSYEQYF. The full variable domain, in which reference TRBV11-2 and TRBJ2-7 provide the parts outside the CDR3, is EAGVAQSPRYKIIEKRQSVAFWCNPISGHATLYWYQQILGQGPKLLIQFQNNGVVDDSQLPKDRFSAERLKGVDSTLKIQPAKLEDSAVYLCASGRSGDGSYEQYFGPGTRLTVT.

The V and J genes are TRBV29-1 and TRBJ2-2; TCRdb gives TRBD1 as the D gene, but with no DNA this cannot be confirmed. The CDR3 loop spans 13 amino acids. In germline, CDR1 is SQVTM, CDR2 ANQGSEA. CDR3 residues: CSVEPRRTGELFF.

This chain connects TRBV28 to TRBJ2-3; TCRdb lists TRBD2, though no DNA is available to test this call. The CDR3 has 16 residues. In germline, CDR1 is MDHEN, CDR2 SYDVKM. CDR3 in amino acids: CASSELAGGFTDTQYF.

J is TRBJ2-3 and V is TRBV18. Germline-derived CDR1 and CDR2 are KGHSH and LQKENI. This CDR3 spans 16 amino acids. CDR3 in amino acids: CASSPNGGRGTDTQYF.

This chain links TRBV7-6 with TRBJ2-1; TCRdb's D call of TRBD2 is untestable without DNA. Per germline, CDR1 SGHVS and CDR2 FNYEAQ. The CDR3 spans 15 residues. CDR3 loop: CASSLASGGANEQFF.

The chain is built from TRBV6-2 or TRBV6-3 and TRBJ2-1. The CDR3 consists of 15 residues. Per the germline V gene, CDR1 is MNHEY and CDR2 is SVGEGT. The CDR3 is CASSYSDGAYNEQFF.